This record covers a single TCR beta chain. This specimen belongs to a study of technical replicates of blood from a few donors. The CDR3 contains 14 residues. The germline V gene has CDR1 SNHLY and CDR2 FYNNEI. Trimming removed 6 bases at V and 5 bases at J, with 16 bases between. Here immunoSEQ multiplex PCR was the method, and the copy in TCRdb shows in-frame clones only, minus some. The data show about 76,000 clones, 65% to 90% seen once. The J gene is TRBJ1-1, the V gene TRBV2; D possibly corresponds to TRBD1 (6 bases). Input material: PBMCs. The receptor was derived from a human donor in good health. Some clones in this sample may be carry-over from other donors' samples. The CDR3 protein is CASSGDNGETEAFF. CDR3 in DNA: TGTGCCAGCAGCGGGGACAATGGCGAGACTGAAGCTTTCTTT.